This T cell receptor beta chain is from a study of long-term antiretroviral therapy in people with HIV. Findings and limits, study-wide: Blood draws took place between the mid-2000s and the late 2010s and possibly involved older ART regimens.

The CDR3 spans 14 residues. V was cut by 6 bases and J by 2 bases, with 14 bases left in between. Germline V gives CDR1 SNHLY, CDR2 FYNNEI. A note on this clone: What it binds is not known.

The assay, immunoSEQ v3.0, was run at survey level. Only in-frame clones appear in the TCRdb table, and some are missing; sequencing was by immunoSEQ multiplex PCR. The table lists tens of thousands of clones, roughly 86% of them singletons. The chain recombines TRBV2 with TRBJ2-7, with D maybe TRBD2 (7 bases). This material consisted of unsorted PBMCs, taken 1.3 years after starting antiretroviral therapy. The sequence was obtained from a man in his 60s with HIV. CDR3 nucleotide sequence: TGTGCCAGCAGGGAGGGGGAGGGCCCCTACGAGCAGTACTTC. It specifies CASREGEGPYEQYF.